These 17 T cell receptor beta chains were sequenced from one sample in a study of control samples from healthy donors and cancer patients. TCRdb's copy holds only in-frame clones and misses some; the assay was immunoSEQ multiplex PCR. In the table there are some 130,000 clones, around 93% of which are singletons. Sequencing was done on a sample of blood. These receptors all come from a man younger than 30 in good health.

J is TRBJ1-2 and V is TRBV12-5; D not resolved. Trimming removed 2 bases from V and 8 bases from J, with 12 bases in between. The V gene's germline CDR1 is LGHNT and CDR2 FRNRAP. The CDR3 is made up of 13 amino acids. CDR3 in DNA: TGTGCTAGTGGTTTGCCATTCCTCTTAGGCTACACCTTC. This sequence encodes CASGLPFLLGYTF.

The CDR3 is CASSISEGTTEAFF. The CDR3 DNA reads TGTGCCAGTAGTATTTCGGAGGGCACCACTGAAGCTTTCTTT. V gene TRBV19 combines with J gene TRBJ1-1, with D hard to call. The CDR3 loop spans 14 amino acids. Germline V CDR1 and CDR2: LNHDA, SQIVND (reference sequence). Deletions cut 3 bases from V and 4 bases from J, with 12 bases between.

The genes are TRBV5-1 and TRBJ1-2; D call uncertain. V was pared by 0 bases and J by 5 bases, with 5 bases between. This CDR3 has 12 amino acids. In germline, CDR1 is SGHRS, CDR2 YFSETQ. CDR3 amino acids: CASSLDAYGYTF. CDR3 DNA sequence: TGCGCCAGCAGCTTGGATGCATATGGCTACACCTTC. The whole variable domain, remainder taken from reference TRBV5-1 and TRBJ1-2, is KAGVTQTPRYLIKTRGQQVTLSCSPISGHRSVSWYQQTPGQGLQFLFEYFSETQRNKGNFPGRFSGRQFSNSRSEMNVSTLELGDSALYLCASSLDAYGYTFGSGTRLTVV.

V and J are TRBV15 and TRBJ1-1; 12 nucleotides align to TRBD1. J gave up 7 bases and V 5 bases, and 11 bases lay outside the gene matches. This CDR3 spans 16 amino acids. Germline loops: CDR1 LNHNV, CDR2 YYDKDF (reference sequence). This CDR3 is CATSSNTGTGGDEAFF. DNA for the CDR3: TGTGCCACCAGCTCGAACACCGGGACAGGGGGCGATGAAGCTTTCTTT.

The V call is TRBV5-4, the J call TRBJ2-4; 7 positions agree with TRBD1. CDR1 is SGHNT, CDR2 YYREEE, per germline (reference sequence). This CDR3 contains 16 residues. V lost 3 bases to trimming and J lost 0 bases; unmatched junction nucleotides: 6. Here the CDR3 DNA reads TGTGCCAGCAGCTGGGGGACAGACCTAGCCAAAAACATTCAGTACTTC. Translation gives CASSWGTDLAKNIQYF.

The chain has TRBV7-3 and TRBJ1-1, with D possibly matching TRBD1 (6 bases). The CDR3 runs to 15 residues. The ends were cut back, 2 bases at V and 0 bases at J, with 10 bases in the middle. From germline, CDR1 is SGHTA and CDR2 FQGTGA. The CDR3 reads CASSLSGGLNTEAFF. The DNA for the CDR3 is TGTGCCAGCAGCTTATCGGGGGGGCTGAACACTGAAGCTTTCTTT.

The V call is TRBV27, the J call TRBJ1-3; tentative D call: TRBD1 (5 bases). V lost 5 bases to trimming and J lost 1 base, with 24 bases between them. CDR1 is MNHEY, CDR2 SMNVEV, per germline (reference sequence). The CDR3 runs to 19 residues. CDR3 amino acids: CASSDGTSDGRYSGNTIYF. In nucleotides, the CDR3 is TGTGCCAGCAGTGACGGGACGTCCGACGGGAGGTATTCTGGAAACACCATATATTTT.

There are a few counts of this clone. The chain carries TRBV10-1 and TRBJ1-1; 8 bases line up with TRBD1. Germline values: CDR1 WNHNN, CDR2 SYGVQD (reference sequence). Losses at the gene ends were 3 bases for V and 4 bases for J; bases not matched to a gene: 1. The CDR3 runs to 13 residues. The CDR3 spells CASSDRGLTEAFF. DNA of the CDR3: TGCGCCAGCAGTGACAGGGGGCTCACTGAAGCTTTCTTT.

As concerns this clone: Relative to the germline gene, one junction end is altered; a read error may explain this. The chain joins TRBV5-1 to TRBJ2-6, with TRBD1 matching 8 bases. The CDR3 loop spans 13 amino acids. Germline V gene lookup returns CDR1 SGHRS and CDR2 YFSETQ. Here the CDR3 DNA reads TGCGCCAGCAGCTTTGGAGCGCAGGGGGCGTCGGCTTTC. Amino acid sequence: CASSFGAQGASAF.

J is TRBJ1-2 and V is TRBV29-1; TRBD1 is a possible D gene (6 bases). Between the trimmed V and J ends, which lost 0 bases and 5 bases, there was a span of 13 bases. The CDR3 extends over 14 amino acids. The germline gives CDR1 SQVTM, CDR2 ANQGSEA. The CDR3 region has the DNA TGCAGCGTTGAAGATCAAGGGGGGTCATATGGCTACACCTTC. Its protein product is CSVEDQGGSYGYTF.

The chain has TRBV25-1 and TRBJ2-3, with 8 positions matching TRBD1. The J segment lost 6 bases and the V segment lost 4 bases, leaving 3 bases of the junction unmatched. Per the germline V gene, CDR1 is MGHDK and CDR2 is SYGVNS. The CDR3 totals 13 residues. The CDR3 is CASSGQGADTQYF. CDR3 DNA: TGTGCCAGCAGTGGTCAGGGGGCCGATACGCAGTATTTT.

This chain connects TRBV2 to TRBJ2-7; D is ambiguous. CDR3 length: 11 amino acids. The germline V gene encodes CDR1 SNHLY and CDR2 FYNNEI. Trimming cost V 6 bases and J 1 base, with 4 bases left between them. The CDR3 nucleotides read TGTGCCAGCAGGGTATCCTACGAGCAGTACTTC. Amino acids: CASRVSYEQYF.

The chain uses TRBV2 and TRBJ1-5; D gene uncertain. The CDR3 spans 12 residues. Trimming cost V 3 bases and J 12 bases, with 12 bases left between them. CDR1 and CDR2 (germline): SNHLY, FYNNEI. The CDR3: CASSDLQQSQHF. DNA for the CDR3: TGTGCCAGCAGTGATCTACAACAGAGCCAGCATTTT.

The J gene is TRBJ1-6, the V gene TRBV19; the D is unclear. The CDR3 runs to 15 residues. The germline gives CDR1 LNHDA, CDR2 SQIVND (reference sequence). Trimming removed 6 bases from V and 3 bases from J, with 12 bases in between. CDR3 protein: CASSQFASYNSPLHF. The CDR3 DNA follows: TGTGCCAGTAGCCAATTTGCCAGCTATAATTCACCCCTCCACTTT.

This clone was found a few times. The gene calls are TRBV2 and TRBJ1-5, with 9 positions matching TRBD1. The germline gives CDR1 SNHLY, CDR2 FYNNEI. This CDR3 region has 14 residues. The junction had 0 bases not matched to a gene; V was cut back by 4 bases and J by 2 bases. The CDR3 bases are TGTGCCAGCAGTGGGACAGGGGGCAATCAGCCCCAGCATTTT. As protein: CASSGTGGNQPQHF.

The rearrangement joins TRBV29-1 to TRBJ1-2, with TRBD1 matching over 9 bases. CDR1 is SQVTM, CDR2 ANQGSEA, per germline. The CDR3 spans 12 residues. V lost 4 bases to trimming and J lost 4 bases; unmatched junction nucleotides: 1. The CDR3 reads CSVVDRGYGYTF. The DNA for the CDR3 is TGCAGCGTTGTGGACAGGGGCTATGGCTACACCTTC.

J is TRBJ2-1 and V is TRBV19; 7 nucleotides line up with TRBD1. Germline V lookup: CDR1 LNHDA, CDR2 SQIVND (reference sequence). This CDR3 region has 15 residues. The V gene end was trimmed by 6 bases and the J gene end by 6 bases; junction bases not matched to a gene: 11. The CDR3 spells CASSFRDSGSNEQFF. The DNA for the CDR3 is TGTGCCAGTAGCTTCCGGGACAGCGGTTCCAATGAGCAGTTCTTC.